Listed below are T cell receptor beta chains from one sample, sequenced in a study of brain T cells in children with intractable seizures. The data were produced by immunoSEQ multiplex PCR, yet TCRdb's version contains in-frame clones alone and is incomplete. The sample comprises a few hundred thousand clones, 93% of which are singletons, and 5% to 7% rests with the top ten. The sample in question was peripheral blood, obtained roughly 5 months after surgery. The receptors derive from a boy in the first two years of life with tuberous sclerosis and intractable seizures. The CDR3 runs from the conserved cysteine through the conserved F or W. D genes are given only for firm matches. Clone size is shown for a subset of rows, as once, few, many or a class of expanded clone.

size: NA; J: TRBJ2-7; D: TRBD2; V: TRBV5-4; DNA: TGTGCCAGCAGCTTGGCCCTAGCGGGATCCTACGAGCAGTACTTC; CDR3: CASSLALAGSYEQYF
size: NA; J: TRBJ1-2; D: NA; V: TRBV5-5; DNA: TGTGCCAGCAGCTCCGGACACAACTATGGCTACACCTTC; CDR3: CASSSGHNYGYTF
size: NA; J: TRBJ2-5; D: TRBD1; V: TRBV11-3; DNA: TGTGCCAGCAGCTCCTGGACAGGGAGAGAGACCCAGTACTTC; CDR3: CASSSWTGRETQYF
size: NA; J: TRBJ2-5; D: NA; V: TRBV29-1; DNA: TGCAGCGTTGACCTTTTAGCTAGTCTGGAGACCCAGTACTTC; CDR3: CSVDLLASLETQYF
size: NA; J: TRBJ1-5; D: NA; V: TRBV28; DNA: TGTGCCAGCAGTTCACAGGGTATAATGGCTCAGCCCCAGCATTTT; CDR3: CASSSQGIMAQPQHF
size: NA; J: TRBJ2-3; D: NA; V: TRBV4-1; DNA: TGCGCCAGCAGCCAAGAGCGGGGCACAGATACGCAGTATTTT; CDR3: CASSQERGTDTQYF
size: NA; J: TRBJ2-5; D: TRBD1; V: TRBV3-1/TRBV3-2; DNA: TGTGCCACGACAGGGGCCCGGGCCCAGTACTTC; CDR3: CATTGARAQYF
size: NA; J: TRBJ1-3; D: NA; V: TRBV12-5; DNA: TGTGCTAGTGGTTTGTATGCCCGACCCCATGGAAACACCATATATTTT; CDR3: CASGLYARPHGNTIYF
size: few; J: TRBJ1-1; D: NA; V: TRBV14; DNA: TGTGCCAGCAGCCTTCTCAGGGGCCTGAACACTGAAGCTTTCTTT; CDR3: CASSLLRGLNTEAFF
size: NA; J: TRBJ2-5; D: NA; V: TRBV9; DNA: TGTGCCAGCAATTCCGAGGATAGGGCGACCCAGTACTTC; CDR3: CASNSEDRATQYF
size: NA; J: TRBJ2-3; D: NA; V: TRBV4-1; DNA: TGCGCCAGCAGCCAAGATAGTGGGCTAGCAGCGCAGTATTTT; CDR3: CASSQDSGLAAQYF
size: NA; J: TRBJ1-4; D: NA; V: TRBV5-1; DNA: TGCGCCAGCAGCCCCGACACTAGACCTAATGAAAAACTGTTTTTT; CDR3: CASSPDTRPNEKLFF
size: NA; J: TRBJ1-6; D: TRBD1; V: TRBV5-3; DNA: TGTGCCAGAAGCTTCTGCCCGACAGGGAATAATTCACCCCTCCACTTT; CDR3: CARSFCPTGNNSPLHF
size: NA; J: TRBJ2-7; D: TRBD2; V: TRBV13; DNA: TGTGCCAGCAGCGCTAGCGGGGGGAGCTCCTACGAGCAGTACTTC; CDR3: CASSASGGSSYEQYF
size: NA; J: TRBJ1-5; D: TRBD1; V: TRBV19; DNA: TGTGCCAGTAGTACCGGCCAGCACAGGGGCAGACAGCCCCAGCATTTT; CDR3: CASSTGQHRGRQPQHF
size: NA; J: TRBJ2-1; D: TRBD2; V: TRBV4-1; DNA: TGCGCCAGCAGCCAAGTGCGGACTAGCGGGAGAAGCAGGGGTGAGCAGTTCTTC; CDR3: CASSQVRTSGRSRGEQFF
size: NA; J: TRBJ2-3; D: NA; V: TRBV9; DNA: TGTGCCAGCAGCGTAGGACCAGATACGCAGTATTTT; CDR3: CASSVGPDTQYF
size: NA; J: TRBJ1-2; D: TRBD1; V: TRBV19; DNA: TGTGCCAGTAGTATAGATCATCAGGGGGGCGGCTACACCTTC; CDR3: CASSIDHQGGGYTF
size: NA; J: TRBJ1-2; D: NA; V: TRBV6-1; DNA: TGTGCCAGCAGTGAAGTGGGGGAACTGTTTAACTATGGCTACACCTTC; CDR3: CASSEVGELFNYGYTF
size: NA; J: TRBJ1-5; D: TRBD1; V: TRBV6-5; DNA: TGTGCCAGCAGTCAACAGGGGGGGGCCAATCAGCCCCAGCATTTT; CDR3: CASSQQGGANQPQHF
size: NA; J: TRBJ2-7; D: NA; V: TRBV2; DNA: TGTGCCAGCAGTGAAATGAGCTACGAGCAGTACTTC; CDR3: CASSEMSYEQYF
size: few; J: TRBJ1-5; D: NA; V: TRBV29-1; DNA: TGCAGCGTTGAAGATTTGAGTCAGGCCCAGCATTTT; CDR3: CSVEDLSQAQHF
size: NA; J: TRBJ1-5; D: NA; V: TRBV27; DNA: TGTGCCAGCAGTACGGGACAAGGGGTCCAGCCCCAGCATTTT; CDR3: CASSTGQGVQPQHF
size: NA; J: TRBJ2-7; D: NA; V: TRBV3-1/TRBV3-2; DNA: TGTGCCAGCAGCCCTGTAGGAGGAGACGAGCAGTACTTC; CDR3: CASSPVGGDEQYF
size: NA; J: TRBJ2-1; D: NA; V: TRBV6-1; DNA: TGTGCCAGCAGTGAATATGTAAGCTCCTACAATGAGCAGTTCTTC; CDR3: CASSEYVSSYNEQFF
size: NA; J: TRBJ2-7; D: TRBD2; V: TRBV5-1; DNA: TGCGCCAGCAGTTCTCTAGGGGCTAGCGGGACCGCGAGCTCCTACGAGCAGTACTTC; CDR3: CASSSLGASGTASSYEQYF
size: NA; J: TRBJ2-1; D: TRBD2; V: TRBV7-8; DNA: TGTGCCAGCAGCTTAGGGACTAGCGATAAGCAGTTCTTC; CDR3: CASSLGTSDKQFF
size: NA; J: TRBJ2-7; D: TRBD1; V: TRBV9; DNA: TGTGCCAGCAGCGTAGAGGCAGGGGGCTACGAGCAGTACTTC; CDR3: CASSVEAGGYEQYF
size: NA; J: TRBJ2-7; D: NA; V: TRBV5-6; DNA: TGTGCCAGCAGCTTGGATGGAGGGTACGAGCAGTACTTC; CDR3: CASSLDGGYEQYF
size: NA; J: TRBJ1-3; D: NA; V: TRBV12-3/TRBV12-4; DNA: TGTGCCAGCAGCCCTCTAGGGGGAAACACCATATATTTT; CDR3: CASSPLGGNTIYF
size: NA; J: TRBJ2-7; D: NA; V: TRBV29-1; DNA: TGCAGCGTCGGACACGTCTCCGAGCAGTACTTC; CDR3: CSVGHVSEQYF
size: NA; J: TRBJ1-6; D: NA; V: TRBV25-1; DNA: TGTGCCAGCAGTGAATTTAATAATTCACCCCTCCACTTT; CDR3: CASSEFNNSPLHF
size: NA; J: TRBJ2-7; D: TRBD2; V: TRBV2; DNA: TGTGCCAGCAGTGCCGGCAGACTAGCGGGAGGAGACGAGCAGTACTTC; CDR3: CASSAGRLAGGDEQYF
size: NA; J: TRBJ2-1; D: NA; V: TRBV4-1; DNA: TGCGCCAGCAGCCAAGATTCCGAGTACAATGAGCAGTTCTTC; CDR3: CASSQDSEYNEQFF
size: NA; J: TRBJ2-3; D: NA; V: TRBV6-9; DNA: TGTGCCAGCAATCGCGGTAGTCAAGATACGCAGTATTTT; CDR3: CASNRGSQDTQYF
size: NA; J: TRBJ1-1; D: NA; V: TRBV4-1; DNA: TGCGCCAGCAGCCCAATCCGGACTGGGAACACTGAAGCTTTCTTT; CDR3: CASSPIRTGNTEAFF
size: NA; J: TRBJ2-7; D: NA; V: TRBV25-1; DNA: TGTGCCAGCATAGGGGGGACAGTCTACGAGCAGTACTTC; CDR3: CASIGGTVYEQYF
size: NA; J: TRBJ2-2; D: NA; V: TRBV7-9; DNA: TGTGCCAGCGGAGAGGAGGTAACAGCCGGGGAGCTGTTTTTT; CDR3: CASGEEVTAGELFF
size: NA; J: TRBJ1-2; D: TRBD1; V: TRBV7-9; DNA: TGTGCCAGCAGCTCCGGACAGGGAAACTATGGCTACACCTTC; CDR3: CASSSGQGNYGYTF
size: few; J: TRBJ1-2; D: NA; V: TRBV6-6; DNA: TGTGCCAGCAGGCCCAGGGTAACCTATGGCTACACCTTC; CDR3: CASRPRVTYGYTF
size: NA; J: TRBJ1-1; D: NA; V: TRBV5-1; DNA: TGCGCCAGCAGCTACGGACAGTCTCTCGGGGGCACTGAAGCTTTCTTT; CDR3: CASSYGQSLGGTEAFF
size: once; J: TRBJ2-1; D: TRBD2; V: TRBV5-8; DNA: TGTGCCAGCAGCCCGACTGGGCTAGCGGGGGGGATATCCTACAATGAGCAGTTCTTC; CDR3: CASSPTGLAGGISYNEQFF
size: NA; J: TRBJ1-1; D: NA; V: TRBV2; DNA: TGTGCCAGCACCATTAACGGGGTGAACACTGAAGCTTTCTTT; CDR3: CASTINGVNTEAFF
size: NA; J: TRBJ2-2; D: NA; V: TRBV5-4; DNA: TGTGCCAGCAGCCCGGGGCATCCGAACACCGGGGAGCTGTTTTTT; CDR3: CASSPGHPNTGELFF
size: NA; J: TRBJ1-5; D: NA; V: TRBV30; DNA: TGTGCCTGGAGTCTCCGGGGACGGCAGCCCCAGCATTTT; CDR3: CAWSLRGRQPQHF
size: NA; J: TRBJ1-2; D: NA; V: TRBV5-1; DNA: TGCGCCAGCAGCTTGGGGGGAACGGGAAACTATGGCTACACCTTC; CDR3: CASSLGGTGNYGYTF
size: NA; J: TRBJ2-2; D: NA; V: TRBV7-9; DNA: TGTGCCAGCAGCTTAGCTGGGGCGGAGGGCACCGGGGAGCTGTTTTTT; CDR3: CASSLAGAEGTGELFF
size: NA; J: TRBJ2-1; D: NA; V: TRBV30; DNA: TGTGCCTGGGACCCCGATGGGTACAATGAGCAGTTCTTC; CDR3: CAWDPDGYNEQFF
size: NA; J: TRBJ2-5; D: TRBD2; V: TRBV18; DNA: TGTGCCAGCTCACGACCGGGACTAGCGGACCAAGAGACCCAGTACTTC; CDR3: CASSRPGLADQETQYF
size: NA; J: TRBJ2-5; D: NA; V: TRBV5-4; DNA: TGTGCCAGCAGCTTGGCTGGACAAAGCCAAGAGACCCAGTACTTC; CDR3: CASSLAGQSQETQYF
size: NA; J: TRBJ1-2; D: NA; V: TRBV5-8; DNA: TGTGCCAGCAGCTTGCCCGGACAGAGCTATGGCTACACCTTC; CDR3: CASSLPGQSYGYTF
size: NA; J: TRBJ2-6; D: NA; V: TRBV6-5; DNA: TGTGCCAGCACTGTTCTATCATCTGGGGCCAACGTCCTGACTTTC; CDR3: CASTVLSSGANVLTF
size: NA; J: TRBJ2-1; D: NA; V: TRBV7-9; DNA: TGTGCCAGCAGCTTAGTGGGCGGGAATATAAATGAGCAGTTCTTC; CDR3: CASSLVGGNINEQFF
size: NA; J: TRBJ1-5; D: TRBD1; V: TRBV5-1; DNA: TGCGCCAGCAGCTTGTGGACAGGACCTAATCAGCCCCAGCATTTT; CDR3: CASSLWTGPNQPQHF
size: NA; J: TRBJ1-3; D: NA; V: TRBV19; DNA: TGTGCCAGTAGAGGGATCGAGGGGCTGGGAAACACCATATATTTT; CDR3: CASRGIEGLGNTIYF
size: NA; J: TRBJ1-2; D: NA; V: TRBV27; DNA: TGTGCCAGCAGCCCCTCCCCGTGGGGACGGACTAACTATGGCTACACCTTC; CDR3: CASSPSPWGRTNYGYTF
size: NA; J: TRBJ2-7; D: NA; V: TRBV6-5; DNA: TGTGCCAGCAGTTACTCGAAGACAGCAGCCTACGAGCAGTACTTC; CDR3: CASSYSKTAAYEQYF
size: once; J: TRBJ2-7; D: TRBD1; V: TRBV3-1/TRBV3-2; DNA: TGTGCCAGCAGCCAATCGTTACCCGGCAGGGACAGCTCCTACGAGCAGTACTTC; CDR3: CASSQSLPGRDSSYEQYF
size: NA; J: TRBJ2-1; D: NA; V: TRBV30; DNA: TGTGCCTGGAGTCCCCCCGGGGCTATCCACAATGAGCAGTTCTTC; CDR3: CAWSPPGAIHNEQFF
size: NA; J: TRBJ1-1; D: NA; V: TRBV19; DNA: TGTGCCAGTAGTATAGATTCCAAAGCAGGGCTCGTGAACACTGAAGCTTTCTTT; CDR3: CASSIDSKAGLVNTEAFF